This T cell receptor beta chain was obtained from a study of blood T cell repertoires in COVID-19. Overall study context: The analysed material was cDNA or gDNA that came from T cells, B-cell-depleted T cells, or PBMCs.

V gave up 1 base and J gave up 9 bases; unmatched junction bases: 12. The CDR3 contains 16 residues. CDR1 is KGHSH, CDR2 LQKENI, per germline. In the authors' methods: Reference gene primers were amplified, and this amplification served to estimate nucleated cell counts. The table came from immunoSEQ multiplex PCR; TCRdb's copy has only in-frame clones and leaves some out. The D gene and trimming were derived from the DNA, and the V and J assignments and clone size from that table. The sample consists of hundreds of thousands of clones, under 90% of them appearing once. The sample comprised peripheral blood. The chain uses TRBV18 and TRBJ2-1; 7 nucleotides agree with TRBD2. The sequence came from a woman between 40 and 50 years old with active or convalescent COVID-19. CDR3 coding DNA: TGTGCCAGCTCACCACTCCGGGAGGTCTTTACCACTGAGCAGTTCTTC. Its translation: CASSPLREVFTTEQFF.